This TCR beta chain was observed in a study of beta chain features in type 1 diabetes. Findings and limits, study-wide: Significant though moderate, a shortening of TCRB CDR3s appeared in all four CD4+ subsets of Type 1 diabetes patients.

Reverse transcribing all isolated RNA meant expressed TCRB transcripts were sequenced. Approximately 3.9 million reads per sample were averaged for naive, central memory and regulatory samples. The method was immunoSEQ multiplex PCR; TCRdb's version includes in-frame clones alone and lacks a portion of them. The data hold roughly 340,000 clones, with 13% observed a single time. This clone was recorded a few times. Its antigen is not identified. This CDR3 region has 15 residues. Germline V gene lookup returns CDR1 LNHDA and CDR2 SQIVND (reference sequence). J gave up 3 bases and V 4 bases, and 4 bases lay outside the gene matches.

Material: naive CD4+ T cells from blood. The rearrangement links TRBV19 to TRBJ2-1, with 9 bases aligning to TRBD2. This TCR was sampled from a young woman with type 1 diabetes. The CDR3 DNA reads as TGTGCCAGTAGTAGGGGACTAGCTCACTACAATGAGCAGTTCTTC. Its translation is CASSRGLAHYNEQFF.